Presented here are 11 T cell receptor beta chains from one specimen sequenced in a study of blood T cell repertoires in COVID-19 (dated by TCRdb to the early 2020s). Library generation was performed with the immunoSEQ multiplex PCR assay. Sourced from immuneACCESS, this table was stored by TCRdb with only in-frame sequences that have V and J called. A share of the clones is absent; for the studies checked, an unresolved V gene accounts for under half, and the remainder has no known explanation. The sample data list roughly 200,000 clones, and more than 75% of these were observed just once. Approximately 6% of the sample goes to the ten largest clones. The sequencing input was peripheral blood. The receptors stem from a woman aged 35 to 49 with COVID-19, enrolled during active disease.

The chain combines TRBV6-6 with TRBJ1-2; perhaps TRBD1 as D (5 bases). This CDR3 has 16 amino acids. The germline V and J ends were trimmed by 6 bases and 2 bases, with 19 bases remaining between them. The germline V gene encodes CDR1 MNHNY and CDR2 SVGAGI (reference sequence). The CDR3, as DNA: TGTGCCAGCAGACACCCCAGCGGGGACTCGAACTATGGCTACACCTTC. Protein: CASRHPSGDSNYGYTF.

The chain is built from TRBV3-1 (or the pseudogene TRBV3-2) and TRBJ2-5, with D maybe TRBD2 (7 bases). Germline V gene lookup returns CDR1 LGHDT and CDR2 YNNKEL (reference sequence). The V and J ends lost 10 bases and 3 bases respectively, with 24 bases between them. The CDR3 runs 16 residues. CDR3 amino acids: CANKHRGANWEETQYF. CDR3 nucleotide sequence: TGTGCCAACAAACATCGGGGGGCGAATTGGGAAGAGACCCAGTACTTC.

The chain carries TRBV12-5 and TRBJ2-4, with D tentatively TRBD1 (5 bases). Between the trimmed V and J ends, which lost 1 base and 4 bases, there was a span of 8 bases. CDR3 length equals 14 residues. Germline V gene lookup returns CDR1 LGHNT and CDR2 FRNRAP. The CDR3 DNA follows: TGTGCTAGTGGTTTGGGCAGGGAAAAAAACATTCAGTACTTC. Its translation is CASGLGREKNIQYF.

The chain couples TRBV5-1 to TRBJ2-5, with TRBD1 identical over 8 bases. The CDR3 covers 15 residues. The V gene's germline CDR1 is SGHRS and CDR2 YFSETQ. J was trimmed by 4 bases and V by 4 bases; bases with no gene match: 9. The CDR3 DNA reads as TGCGCCAGCAGCGAAGACAGGGGATGGGCAGAGACCCAGTACTTC. Protein product: CASSEDRGWAETQYF.

This sequence joins TRBV11-1 and TRBJ1-1; D unresolved. Per germline, CDR1 SGHAT and CDR2 FQDESV (reference sequence). This CDR3 is built from 15 residues. V lost 0 bases to trimming and J lost 0 bases, with 8 bases between them. The CDR3 nucleotides are TGTGCCAGCAGCTTAGCCGAGGTTATGAACACTGAAGCTTTCTTT. Translating it yields CASSLAEVMNTEAFF.

The chain recombines TRBV10-2 with TRBJ2-2; a possible D gene is TRBD1 (6 bases). Trimming removed 3 bases at V and 4 bases at J, with 6 bases between. This CDR3 has 13 residues. Germline CDR1 is WSHSY and CDR2 is SAAADI. The CDR3 reads CASSEQGTGELFF. The CDR3 DNA follows: TGCGCCAGCAGTGAACAGGGCACCGGGGAGCTGTTTTTT.

The chain couples TRBV30 to TRBJ2-5; TRBD2 matches at 8 bases. Trimming removed 7 bases from V and 5 bases from J; junction bases left unmatched: 12. Germline loops: CDR1 GTSNPN, CDR2 SVGIG (reference sequence). The CDR3 totals 14 residues. The CDR3 is CASPRGGLGETQYF. Written as DNA, the CDR3 is TGTGCCTCTCCCCGCGGGGGGCTAGGTGAGACCCAGTACTTC.

This clone was observed many times. The chain employs TRBV10-2 and TRBJ1-1; TRBD1 aligns across 9 bases. Germline trimming cut 4 bases from V and 5 bases from J; bases unmatched to any gene: 8. CDR1 and CDR2 from the germline V gene are WSHSY and SAAADI. This CDR3 has 15 residues. CDR3 nucleotides: TGCGCCAGCAGTGGACCACAGGGGGCGCGGACTGAAGCTTTCTTT. It codes for CASSGPQGARTEAFF.

This rearrangement joins TRBV5-1 to TRBJ2-1, with 9 nucleotides matching TRBD2. The CDR3 has 16 amino acids. J gave up 4 bases and V 4 bases, and 9 bases lay outside the gene matches. Per the germline V gene, CDR1 is SGHRS and CDR2 is YFSETQ. CDR3 region: CASSPSSGAQYNEQFF. CDR3 nucleotide sequence: TGCGCCAGCAGCCCCTCTAGCGGGGCACAATACAATGAGCAGTTCTTC.

The gene calls are TRBV19 and TRBJ1-6; TRBD1 matches at 9 bases. The CDR3 spans 19 residues. V shed 6 bases, J shed 7 bases, and the junction held 19 bases outside the gene matches. Germline assignment: CDR1 LNHDA and CDR2 SQIVND (reference sequence). CDR3 nucleotides: TGTGCCAGTAGCCATCCGGGACAGGGAAGGCGAAAGTTAAATTCACCCCTCCACTTT. Amino acid sequence: CASSHPGQGRRKLNSPLHF. The whole variable domain, remainder taken from reference TRBV19 and TRBJ1-6, is DGGITQSPKYLFRKEGQNVTLSCEQNLNHDAMYWYRQDPGQGLRLIYYSQIVNDFQKGDIAEGYSVSREKKESFPLTVTSAQKNPTAFYLCASSHPGQGRRKLNSPLHFGNGTRLTVT.

The CDR3 DNA reads as TGTGCCAGCAGCCCATCAGCGGGGAGCTCCTACAATGAGCAGTTCTTC. Protein product: CASSPSAGSSYNEQFF. The chain carries TRBV5-4 and TRBJ2-1; 7 nucleotides line up with TRBD2. V lost 4 bases to trimming and J lost 0 bases; unmatched junction nucleotides: 7. Germline CDR1 and CDR2: SGHNT and YYREEE (reference sequence). CDR3 length: 16 residues.